These 30 T cell receptor beta chains were sequenced from one sample in a study of Graves' ophthalmopathy and Graves' hyperthyroidism. RNA transcripts were the template, and TCR beta CDR3 regions were amplified from them. First-round RT-PCR relied on HTBI primers, and a second-round multiplex PCR came next. MiXCR, run by TCRdb on the multiplex PCR reads, gives a single entry per CDR3 protein. The sample has around 660,000 distinct CDR3 sequences, 35% to 45% seen once. What was sequenced was peripheral blood. The source of these receptors is an adult man with Graves' ophthalmopathy.

The chain recombines TRBV10-3 with TRBJ1-1; a weak D match, TRBD1 (5 bases). V dropped 10 bases and J dropped 4 bases, with 28 bases sitting between them. CDR1 is ENHRY, CDR2 SYGVKD, per germline. CDR3 length: 17 amino acids. For the CDR3, the DNA is TGTGCCAGCAGAAAGAGAGCGGATCAGACAGCTTCCACTGAAGCTTTCTTT. Encoded protein: CASRKRADQTASTEAFF.

This CDR3 is CSVPGQLYEQYF. As DNA, the CDR3 is TGCAGCGTTCCGGGACAGCTCTACGAGCAGTACTTC. The chain has TRBV29-1 and TRBJ2-7, with 7 bases lining up with TRBD1. The ends lost 5 bases at V and 3 bases at J; junction bases unmatched: 4. The CDR3 length is 12 residues. The germline CDR1 and CDR2 sequences are SQVTM and ANQGSEA.

The chain employs TRBV6-1 and TRBJ2-7; D possibly corresponds to TRBD1 (5 bases). V was trimmed by 8 bases and J by 8 bases, leaving 22 bases between them. The CDR3 is 14 amino acids. Germline CDR1 reads MNHNS; CDR2 reads SASEGT. The CDR3 coding sequence is TGTGCCAGCTCGGATCCAGGGCGTGGGTACAAGCAGTACTTC. This translates into CASSDPGRGYKQYF.

This clonotype was found many times. The rearrangement uses TRBV20-1 and TRBJ2-5, with D perhaps being TRBD1 or TRBD2 (5 bases each). The germline CDR1 and CDR2 sequences are DFQATT and SNEGSKA (reference sequence). Deletions cut 6 bases from V and 2 bases from J, with 19 bases between. The length of the CDR3 is 15 residues. The chain's CDR3 is CSAVPGAWGQETQYF. In DNA, the CDR3 is TGCAGTGCCGTCCCCGGGGCATGGGGACAAGAGACCCAGTACTTC.

This clonotype appeared a few times. The rearrangement uses TRBV5-8 and TRBJ2-5; the match to TRBD1 covers 9 bases. V lost 4 bases, J lost 2 bases, and 12 bases stayed unmatched. Germline V gives CDR1 SGHTS, CDR2 YDEGEE. The CDR3 spans 17 residues. The CDR3 spells CASSPWRIDRGQETQYF. The CDR3 DNA is TGTGCCAGCAGCCCATGGCGTATAGACAGGGGGCAAGAGACCCAGTACTTC.

The chain is built from TRBV25-1 and TRBJ2-3; possibly TRBD1 for D (6 bases). V was trimmed by 3 bases and J by 5 bases, leaving 15 bases between them. The CDR3 spans 15 residues. The germline V gene has CDR1 MGHDK and CDR2 SYGVNS. The CDR3 spells CASSETAGVGDTQYF. The DNA of the CDR3 is TGTGCCAGCAGTGAGACGGCAGGGGTGGGAGATACGCAGTATTTT.

The chain employs TRBV12-3 or TRBV12-4 and TRBJ2-7; 10 bases match TRBD1. This CDR3 is 14 amino acids long. V trimming: 7 bases; J trimming: 0 bases; junction bases outside the gene matches: 3. The CDR3 sequence is CASMDRGSSYEQYF. The DNA of the CDR3 is TGTGCCAGCATGGACAGGGGGAGCTCCTACGAGCAGTACTTC.

This clonotype turned up a few times. This may come from a read error, since a much larger clone is one base off. The chain couples TRBV7-2 to TRBJ1-2; D is undetermined. The CDR3 runs to 15 residues. Germline CDR1 reads SGHTA; CDR2 reads FQGNSA. CDR3: CVSSLEAHSNYGYTF. The CDR3 bases are TGTGTCAGCAGCTTAGAGGCGCATTCTAACTATGGCTACACCTTC.

The table lists this clonotype with many counts. The chain joins TRBV10-3 to TRBJ1-5, with TRBD1 matching over 10 bases. This CDR3 has 16 amino acids. Trimming took 4 bases from V and 1 from J; bases not matched to a gene: 4. CDR1 ENHRY and CDR2 SYGVKD come from the germline V gene. CDR3 coding DNA: TGTGCCATCAGTGGGGGACAGGGGTTAAGCAATCAGCCCCAGCATTTT. Translation gives CAISGGQGLSNQPQHF.

This clonotype showed up many times. The V call is TRBV7-9, the J call TRBJ2-2, with 8 bases fitting TRBD2. The length of the CDR3 is 16 residues. CDR1 and CDR2 (germline): SEHNR, FQNEAQ (reference sequence). V shed 5 bases, J shed 3 bases, and the junction held 8 bases outside the gene matches. The CDR3 sequence: CASSPSGSADTGELFF. In DNA, the CDR3 is TGTGCCAGCAGCCCAAGCGGGAGCGCCGACACCGGGGAGCTGTTTTTT.

On this clonotype: Possible read error: a much larger clone is one base away. The chain employs TRBV9 and TRBJ2-2, with D tentatively TRBD1 (5 bases). The V gene's germline CDR1 is SGDLS and CDR2 YYNGEE. The CDR3 totals 15 residues. CDR3 DNA: TGTGCCAGCCGCGTAGATCTCTTAGGGGCCGGGGAGCTGTTTTTT. This encodes CASRVDLLGAGELFF.

On this clonotype: A much larger clonotype is one base distant, so this may be a read error. The chain recombines TRBV2 with TRBJ1-2; TRBD1 is a possible D gene (5 bases). V lost 4 bases, J lost 7 bases, and 16 bases lay in between. There are 14 residues in the CDR3. Per the germline V gene, CDR1 is SNHLY and CDR2 is FYNNEI. CDR3 DNA: TGTGCCAGCAGTGTTCAGGGCAGCCCCTGTGGCTACACCTTC. It specifies CASSVQGSPCGYTF.

About this clonotype itself: A read error may account for a junction end that differs from germline. The genes are TRBV30 and TRBJ1-5, with a tentative D call TRBD1 (5 bases). This CDR3 has 14 amino acids. CDR1 is GTSNPN and CDR2 is SVGIG in the germline V gene (reference sequence). The CDR3 DNA reads as TGTGCCTGGGGTGTAGTGGGGGGCAATCAGCCCCAGCATTTT. Amino acids: CAWGVVGGNQPQHF.

This clonotype occurred many times. J is TRBJ2-7 and V is TRBV7-2, with TRBD2 identical over 8 bases. CDR1 and CDR2 from the germline V gene are SGHTA and FQGNSA. V dropped 7 bases and J dropped 0; count of bases not matched to a gene: 11. The CDR3 is 16 amino acids. This CDR3 reads CASTQEAGGSSYEQYF. The CDR3 DNA follows: TGTGCCAGCACCCAAGAGGCGGGGGGAAGCTCCTACGAGCAGTACTTC.

In this sample, this clonotype turned up once. It may be a read error: a sequence one base away is much more abundant. The chain recombines TRBV7-2 with TRBJ2-7, with D maybe TRBD2 (5 bases). The CDR3 length is 13 residues. Germline CDR1 SGHTA, CDR2 FQGNSA. DNA of the CDR3: TGTGCCAGCAGCCTTCGGGATCATCAGGAGCGGTACTTC. It is translated as CASSLRDHQERYF.

This clonotype was seen at least ten times. The chain joins TRBV2 to TRBJ1-1; D is unresolved. CDR1 and CDR2 (germline): SNHLY, FYNNEI. V was cut by 6 bases and J by 12 bases, with 11 bases left in between. The CDR3 loop spans 10 amino acids. CDR3 coding DNA: TGTGCCAGCAGCGGGATCACGACTTTCTTT. Protein sequence: CASSGITTFF.

The J gene is TRBJ2-7, the V gene TRBV5-1; maybe TRBD1 (5 bases). V dropped 0 bases and J dropped 3 bases, with 16 bases sitting between them. Germline V gene sequence: CDR1 SGHRS, CDR2 YFSETQ. The CDR3 has 16 amino acids. DNA of the CDR3: TGCGCCAGCAGCTTGGAGCCCCCAGGGAATAGCTACGAGCAGTACTTC. This gives the protein CASSLEPPGNSYEQYF.

This clonotype was detected ten times or more. The chain combines TRBV20-1 with TRBJ2-5; 15 bases line up with TRBD2. With V trimmed by 4 bases and J by 3 bases, 3 bases remained unmatched. The CDR3 length is 15 residues. Germline lookup yields CDR1 DFQATT and CDR2 SNEGSKA (reference sequence). The CDR3 bases are TGCAGTGCTATTAGGACTAGCGGGGGGGAAGAGACCCAGTACTTC. It is translated as CSAIRTSGGEETQYF.

This clonotype was picked up many times. The J gene is TRBJ2-5, the V gene TRBV9, with unresolved D. V was cut by 1 base and J by 4 bases, with 11 bases left in between. CDR3 size: 14 residues. Germline lookup yields CDR1 SGDLS and CDR2 YYNGEE. The CDR3 reads CASSVRPPPETQYF. CDR3 nucleotide sequence: TGTGCCAGCAGCGTAAGGCCGCCTCCAGAGACCCAGTACTTC. Looking up the rest from reference TRBV9 and TRBJ2-5 gives the full variable domain: DSGVTQTPKHLITATGQRVTLRCSPRSGDLSVYWYQQSLDQGLQFLIQYYNGEERAKGNILERFSAQQFPDLHSELNLSSLELGDSALYFCASSVRPPPETQYFGPGTRLLVL.

This clonotype was seen only a few times. The rearrangement uses TRBV12-3 or TRBV12-4 and TRBJ2-5; D is perhaps TRBD2 (7 bases). The CDR3 covers 14 residues. The germline V and J ends were trimmed by 7 bases and 5 bases, with 17 bases remaining between them. The CDR3 is CASTKGGGVETQYF. CDR3 nucleotides: TGTGCCAGCACCAAGGGGGGGGGAGTGGAGACCCAGTACTTC.

At least ten counts were recorded for this clonotype. The chain is built from TRBV29-1 and TRBJ2-5; D is possibly TRBD1 or TRBD2 (5 bases each). Trimming removed 7 bases from V and 4 bases from J, with 13 bases in between. The CDR3 consists of 12 residues. Germline CDR1 and CDR2: SQVTM and ANQGSEA. The CDR3 DNA sequence: TGCAGCGGGGTGGCAGGGAGAGAGACCCAGTACTTC. It is translated as CSGVAGRETQYF.

The rearrangement links TRBV7-6 to TRBJ2-3, with a possible D match to TRBD2 (6 bases). Germline V gene sequence: CDR1 SGHVS, CDR2 FNYEAQ. The CDR3 spans 16 residues. V shed 1 base and J shed 0 bases, with 11 bases lying between them. The CDR3 DNA is TGTGCCAGCAGCTTAGTTCCGCGGGGTAGCACAGATACGCAGTATTTT. Protein: CASSLVPRGSTDTQYF. The full variable domain, rest sourced from reference TRBV7-6 and TRBJ2-3, is GAGVSQSPRYKVTKRGQDVALRCDPISGHVSLYWYRQALGQGPEFLTYFNYEAQQDKSGLPNDRFSAERPEGSISTLTIQRTEQRDSAMYRCASSLVPRGSTDTQYFGPGTRLTVL.

This clonotype was detected a few times. The chain recombines TRBV29-1 with TRBJ2-5; D ambiguous. The DNA end is more similar to TRBJ2-1, so the J call may be wrong. Germline lookup yields CDR1 SQVTM and CDR2 ANQGSEA. This CDR3 has 11 amino acids. CDR3 residues: CSGASVNEQFF. For the CDR3, the DNA is TGCAGCGGCGCTAGTGTCAATGAGCAGTTCTTC.

This clonotype was picked up a small number of times. The rearrangement uses TRBV5-4 and TRBJ2-2, with D perhaps matching TRBD1 (6 bases). V was clipped by 1 base and J by 0 bases, with 10 bases between them. Germline CDR1 and CDR2: SGHNT and YYREEE (reference sequence). The CDR3 has 16 residues. The DNA of the CDR3 is TGTGCCAGCAGCTTGCGGGGACAAGCGAACACCGGGGAGCTGTTTTTT. This encodes CASSLRGQANTGELFF.

This clonotype appeared a few times. The chain recombines TRBV4-1 with TRBJ2-5; 8 bases map to TRBD1. Germline V gene sequence: CDR1 MGHRA, CDR2 YSYEKL. J lost 4 bases, V lost 5 bases, and 12 bases had no gene match. CDR3 size: 16 residues. This chain's CDR3 is CASSALPGQDRETQYF. CDR3 in DNA: TGCGCCAGCAGCGCCCTCCCGGGACAGGACCGAGAGACCCAGTACTTC.

This clonotype was counted ten times or more. The rearrangement joins TRBV20-1 to TRBJ1-2; D ambiguous. The germline V and J ends were trimmed by 1 base and 9 bases, with 15 bases remaining between them. The CDR3 is 13 amino acids. Germline V gene data show CDR1 as DFQATT and CDR2 as SNEGSKA (reference sequence). The DNA for the CDR3 is TGCAGTGCTAGAGTATTTCGAGTGGGTCGCTACACCTTC. Translated: CSARVFRVGRYTF.

The chain uses TRBV11-1 and TRBJ1-1; TRBD1 matches at 8 bases. The CDR3 runs to 14 residues. CDR1 and CDR2 (germline): SGHAT, FQDESV (reference sequence). The trim removed 5 bases at V and 7 bases at J, leaving 9 bases unmatched. DNA for the CDR3: TGTGCCAGCAGCCCAGGGGACAGGATCGGTGAAGCTTTCTTT. Translation gives CASSPGDRIGEAFF.

A word on this clonotype: One junction end does not reproduce the germline sequence, and a read error may be involved. The chain recombines TRBV4-1 with TRBJ1-4; D not resolved. This CDR3 has 9 amino acids. Germline V lookup: CDR1 MGHRA, CDR2 YSYEKL. This CDR3 is CASSQKGYF. The CDR3 DNA sequence: TGTGCCAGCAGCCAAAAAGGTTATTTT.

This clonotype was counted a single time. The chain uses TRBV25-1 and TRBJ1-2; D not certain. The CDR3 sequence is 11 residues long. Germline CDR1 is MGHDK and CDR2 is SYGVNS. The CDR3 sequence is CDRDLPYGYTF. The CDR3 bases are TGTGACCGGGATCTTCCCTATGGCTACACCTTC.

The chain has TRBV5-1 and TRBJ1-2; 9 nucleotides align to TRBD1. Germline CDR1 and CDR2: SGHRS and YFSETQ. CDR3 length equals 16 residues. The J segment lost 8 bases and the V segment lost 4 bases, leaving 15 bases of the junction unmatched. CDR3 bases: TGCGCCAGCAGCCGGGACAGACAGGGGGATGGATACGGCTACACCTTC. Translated: CASSRDRQGDGYGYTF.